The sequence of this T cell receptor (beta chain) was determined in a study of blood T cell repertoires in COVID-19. Study in general: Collection of acute and convalescent COVID-19 samples took place in the United States, Italy and Spain. PBMCs, B-cell-depleted T cells, or T cells were the source of the cDNA or gDNA that made up the material.

Losses at the gene ends were 3 bases for V and 2 bases for J; bases not matched to a gene: 3. The V gene's germline CDR1 is LGHNA and CDR2 YNFKEQ. This CDR3 contains 15 residues. Per the original methods: By means of reference gene primer amplification, nucleated cell counts were estimated. Produced via immunoSEQ multiplex PCR; TCRdb's table is partial and in-frame only. V and J calls and clone size are given by that table; D and trimming were obtained from the DNA. The table lists 90,000 or so clones, 65% to 85% of them singletons. The chain recombines TRBV4-2 with TRBJ2-3; 9 nucleotides agree with TRBD2. Sample: peripheral blood. This TCR derives from an elderly man with active or convalescent COVID-19. CDR3 protein: CASSQRTSDTDTQYF. CDR3 nucleotide sequence: TGTGCCAGCAGCCAGAGGACTAGCGACACAGATACGCAGTATTTT.